These 26 T cell receptor beta chains were sequenced from one sample in a study of cytomegalovirus exposure and HLA in healthy donors. Primers for the PCR totalled 60 Vbeta and 13 Jbeta. Produced via immunoSEQ multiplex PCR; TCRdb's table is partial and in-frame only. This sample's table reports about 72,000 clones. Sequencing input: PBMCs. These receptors all stem from a woman aged 40 to 50 in good health and CMV-seropositive.

V usage is TRBV14 and J usage is TRBJ1-1, with D possibly being TRBD1 (5 bases). This CDR3 has 13 residues. Between the trimmed V and J ends, which lost 1 base and 10 bases, there was a span of 13 bases. Germline assignment: CDR1 SGHDN and CDR2 FVKESK. The CDR3 region is CASSQGHVGLAFF. CDR3 sequence (DNA): TGTGCCAGCAGCCAAGGGCACGTGGGACTAGCTTTCTTT.

This chain links TRBV25-1 with TRBJ2-7, with TRBD1 matching over 7 bases. J was trimmed by 0 bases and V by 9 bases; bases with no gene match: 14. The CDR3 is made up of 16 amino acids. The germline CDR1 and CDR2 sequences are MGHDK and SYGVNS. CDR3 DNA: TGTGCCAGTTCTGTTGGGTTCGGGACAGCCTCCTACGAGCAGTACTTC. Translation: CASSVGFGTASYEQYF.

This sequence joins TRBV7-7 and TRBJ2-5; D is perhaps TRBD1 (5 bases). CDR3 length equals 12 residues. V shed 7 bases and J shed 5 bases, with 11 bases lying between them. Germline CDR1 and CDR2: SSHAT and FNYEAQ (reference sequence). For the CDR3, the DNA is TGTGCCAGCAACCCAAAGGGGGAGACCCAGTACTTC. It is translated as CASNPKGETQYF.

The chain joins TRBV28 to TRBJ1-5, with 11 bases matching TRBD1. The trim removed 5 bases at V and 1 base at J, leaving 13 bases unmatched. Germline assignment: CDR1 MDHEN and CDR2 SYDVKM. The CDR3 has 19 residues. CDR3 nucleotide sequence: TGTGCCAGCAGTCCGCTGGACAGGGGGCGAAGGGCGAGCAATCAGCCCCAGCATTTT. As protein: CASSPLDRGRRASNQPQHF.

This chain uses TRBV5-1 with TRBJ1-1; 10 bases align to TRBD1. Germline V gene sequence: CDR1 SGHRS, CDR2 YFSETQ. J was trimmed by 6 bases and V by 0 bases; bases with no gene match: 2. This CDR3 is 14 amino acids long. In DNA form, the CDR3 reads TGCGCCAGCAGCTTGGGACAGGGGGCCCCTGAAGCTTTCTTT. It translates to CASSLGQGAPEAFF.

J is TRBJ1-1 and V is TRBV7-9; unclear D gene. V dropped 3 bases and J dropped 1 base, with 12 bases sitting between them. CDR1 is SEHNR, CDR2 FQNEAQ, per germline (reference sequence). The CDR3 has 15 amino acids. CDR3 DNA sequence: TGTGCCAGCAGCTTCCGGGGAGGCTGGAACACTGAAGCTTTCTTT. Translation gives CASSFRGGWNTEAFF.

The V gene is TRBV18, the J gene TRBJ1-6; D gene uncertain. This CDR3 comprises 15 residues. V dropped 3 bases and J dropped 7 bases, with 13 bases sitting between them. CDR1 is KGHSH, CDR2 LQKENI, per germline. CDR3 sequence reads: CASSPGMILNSPLHF. The DNA of the CDR3 is TGTGCCAGCTCACCCGGGATGATACTAAATTCACCCCTCCACTTT.

V gene TRBV28 combines with J gene TRBJ2-2; 8 bases align to TRBD2. With V trimmed by 6 bases and J by 9 bases, 6 bases remained unmatched. The CDR3 has 13 amino acids. CDR1 and CDR2 from the germline V gene are MDHEN and SYDVKM. CDR3 DNA: TGTGCCAGCAGGCCCACTAGCGGCCGGGAGCTGTTTTTT. Amino acids: CASRPTSGRELFF.

The chain has TRBV2 and TRBJ1-2; TRBD1 matches at 8 bases. Per the germline V gene, CDR1 is SNHLY and CDR2 is FYNNEI. Trimming cost V 7 bases and J 5 bases; bases outside gene matches: 9. The CDR3 runs to 14 residues. CDR3 DNA: TGTGCCAGCACCTTGGACAGGGCCCTGTATGGCTACACCTTC. Protein product: CASTLDRALYGYTF. The full variable domain, completed using reference TRBV2 and TRBJ1-2, is EPEVTQTPSHQVTQMGQEVILRCVPISNHLYFYWYRQILGQKVEFLVSFYNNEISEKSEIFDDQFSVERPDGSNFTLKIRSTKLEDSAMYFCASTLDRALYGYTFGSGTRLTVV.

J is TRBJ2-2 and V is TRBV6-4; 8 bases are shared with TRBD1. The ends lost 6 bases at V and 3 bases at J; junction bases unmatched: 6. The CDR3 is made up of 15 amino acids. The germline V gene has CDR1 MRHNA and CDR2 SNTAGT. CDR3 coding DNA: TGTGCCAGCAGCTCCGGGACAGGCGACACCGGGGAGCTGTTTTTT. This sequence encodes CASSSGTGDTGELFF.

The chain is built from TRBV30 and TRBJ2-5, with 7 bases fitting TRBD1. CDR1 is GTSNPN and CDR2 is SVGIG in the germline V gene (reference sequence). Unmatched junction bases numbered 8, after V lost 3 bases and J lost 7 bases. The CDR3 is 13 amino acids. CDR3 DNA: TGTGCCTGGAGCAACAGGGGAGATGGGACCCAGTACTTC. Protein product: CAWSNRGDGTQYF.

V is TRBV6-5 and J is TRBJ1-5; TRBD1 is a possible D gene (6 bases). V was shortened by 5 bases and J by 4 bases, with 12 bases between the two germline ends. CDR3 length: 14 amino acids. CDR1 MNHEY and CDR2 SVGAGI come from the germline V gene. This CDR3 is CASSIKQGNQPQHF. Here the CDR3 DNA reads TGTGCCAGCAGTATCAAACAGGGAAATCAGCCCCAGCATTTT.

The chain recombines TRBV4-1 with TRBJ1-3, with a tentative D call TRBD1 (6 bases). Looked up from germline, CDR1 is MGHRA and CDR2 is YSYEKL. Deletions cut 1 base from V and 2 bases from J, with 12 bases between. The CDR3 is 16 residues long. CDR3 loop: CASSQGDTQTGNTIYF. The CDR3 region has the DNA TGCGCCAGCAGCCAAGGGGACACCCAAACTGGAAACACCATATATTTT.

CDR3 nucleotides: TGTGCCAGTAGTGCAGACAGGGTGAACACTGAAGCTTTCTTT. This sequence encodes CASSADRVNTEAFF. This sequence joins TRBV19 and TRBJ1-1; 7 bases map to TRBD1. Germline trimming cut 5 bases from V and 0 bases from J; bases unmatched to any gene: 3. Germline CDR1 LNHDA, CDR2 SQIVND (reference sequence). The CDR3 extends over 14 amino acids.

To note about this clone: One end of the junction fails to match germline, which may point to a read error. The chain is built from TRBV2 and TRBJ1-2; D uncertain. The CDR3 is made up of 9 amino acids. Germline V lookup: CDR1 SNHLY, CDR2 FYNNEI. The CDR3 region has the DNA TGTGCCAGCAGCGTCTTGGGCCCCTTC. It yields the protein CASSVLGPF.

V usage is TRBV5-6 and J usage is TRBJ1-5; 8 positions agree with TRBD1. CDR1 SGHDT and CDR2 YYEEEE come from the germline V gene. V gave up 4 bases and J gave up 5 bases; unmatched junction bases: 14. The CDR3 covers 17 residues. The CDR3 bases are TGTGCCAGCAGCCCGGGCTGGACAGGGTCATTGGATCAGCCCCAGCATTTT. Its translation: CASSPGWTGSLDQPQHF. Based on the CDR3 plus reference TRBV5-6 and TRBJ1-5, the full variable domain is DAGVTQSPTHLIKTRGQQVTLRCSPKSGHDTVSWYQQALGQGPQFIFQYYEEEERQRGNFPDRFSGHQFPNYSSELNVNALLLGDSALYLCASSPGWTGSLDQPQHFGDGTRLSIL.

The chain carries TRBV4-2 and TRBJ2-1, with 10 positions matching TRBD2. The V segment lost 0 bases and the J segment 3 bases; nucleotides outside the gene matches: 2. The CDR3 runs to 16 residues. Germline loops: CDR1 LGHNA, CDR2 YNFKEQ. CDR3 residues: CASSQEASGSYNEQFF. CDR3 coding DNA: TGTGCCAGCAGCCAAGAGGCTAGCGGGAGCTACAATGAGCAGTTCTTC.

CDR3 DNA sequence: TGTGCCAGCAGTGGGACAGGGGTGGGGGAAAAACTGTTTTTT. Translated: CASSGTGVGEKLFF. The chain links TRBV2 to TRBJ1-4; 9 nucleotides agree with TRBD1. CDR3 length equals 14 residues. The germline CDR1 and CDR2 sequences are SNHLY and FYNNEI. Unmatched junction bases numbered 5, after V lost 4 bases and J lost 8 bases.

The V gene is TRBV28, the J gene TRBJ2-2; the match to TRBD1 covers 7 bases. CDR3 size: 18 residues. Losses at the gene ends were 1 base for V and 3 bases for J; bases not matched to a gene: 11. Germline values: CDR1 MDHEN, CDR2 SYDVKM. CDR3 in DNA: TGTGCCAGCAGTTTATTTGGACAGGAGCGCTCCTACACCGGGGAGCTGTTTTTT. Translated, it gives CASSLFGQERSYTGELFF.

The V and J genes are TRBV11-2 and TRBJ2-5, with D perhaps matching TRBD2 (5 bases). The J call could be wrong; TRBJ2-7 is a better fit for the DNA end. This CDR3 is 17 amino acids long. Germline-derived CDR1 and CDR2 are SGHAT and FQNNGV. The CDR3 DNA is TGTGCCAGCAGCTTAGAGGTAGGGTGGGAGTCCTACTACGAGCAGTACTTC. Amino acids: CASSLEVGWESYYEQYF.

The chain couples TRBV15 to TRBJ2-2, with TRBD1 as a possible D gene (5 bases). The germline gives CDR1 LNHNV, CDR2 YYDKDF (reference sequence). The CDR3 has 14 amino acids. V was clipped by 0 bases and J by 6 bases, with 8 bases between them. CDR3 sequence reads: CATSRDSGSGELFF. The CDR3, as DNA: TGTGCCACCAGCAGAGATTCAGGGTCCGGGGAGCTGTTTTTT.

The chain uses TRBV7-9 and TRBJ1-1; D not certain. Germline-derived CDR1 and CDR2 are SEHNR and FQNEAQ (reference sequence). The germline V and J ends were trimmed by 1 base and 6 bases, with 3 bases remaining between them. The CDR3 spans 11 residues. This CDR3 is CASSLVSEAFF. The CDR3 bases are TGTGCCAGCAGCTTAGTATCTGAAGCTTTCTTT.

The chain has TRBV7-8 and TRBJ1-3; the D gene is possibly TRBD1 (5 bases). Germline V CDR1 and CDR2: SGHVS, FQNEAQ. The CDR3 has 14 amino acids. Trimming took off 0 bases at V and 2 bases at J, with 5 bases between the two ends. CDR3 DNA: TGTGCCAGCAGCTTAGCAGGGGCTGGAAACACCATATATTTT. Protein: CASSLAGAGNTIYF.

This chain joins TRBV7-2 and TRBJ1-5; 7 positions match TRBD1. The germline V gene has CDR1 SGHTA and CDR2 FQGNSA. CDR3 size: 13 residues. With 5 bases clipped from V and 7 bases from J, the junction kept 5 bases outside the gene matches. CDR3 DNA sequence: TGTGCCAGCAGCCGGGGACAGATCCAGCCCCAGCATTTT. The encoded protein is CASSRGQIQPQHF.

The chain employs TRBV28 and TRBJ1-2; the D is unclear. Germline V gene lookup returns CDR1 MDHEN and CDR2 SYDVKM. CDR3 length equals 16 residues. V lost 6 bases, J lost 6 bases, and 23 bases lay in between. The CDR3 DNA is TGTGCCAGCAGAACCCCCACCCAGGCCCTGCGGGATGGCTACACCTTC. Residues: CASRTPTQALRDGYTF.

V usage is TRBV5-1 and J usage is TRBJ2-5; 8 positions agree with TRBD1. The last part of the DNA fits TRBJ2-7 better; the J call may be wrong. CDR1 SGHRS and CDR2 YFSETQ come from the germline V gene. The length of the CDR3 is 14 residues. The CDR3 reads CASSFGTGRHEQYF. The CDR3 nucleotides read TGCGCCAGCAGCTTCGGGACAGGTCGGCACGAGCAGTACTTC.